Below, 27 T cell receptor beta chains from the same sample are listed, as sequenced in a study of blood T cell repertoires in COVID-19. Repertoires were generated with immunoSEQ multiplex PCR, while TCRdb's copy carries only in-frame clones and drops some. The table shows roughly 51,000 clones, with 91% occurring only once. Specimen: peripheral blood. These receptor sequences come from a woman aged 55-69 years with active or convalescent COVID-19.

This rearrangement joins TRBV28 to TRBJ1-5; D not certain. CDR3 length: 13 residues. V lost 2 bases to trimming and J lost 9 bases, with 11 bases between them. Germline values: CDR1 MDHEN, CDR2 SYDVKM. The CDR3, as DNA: TGTGCCAGCAGTTTACGGGGTTGGGCGCCCCAGCATTTT. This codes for CASSLRGWAPQHF.

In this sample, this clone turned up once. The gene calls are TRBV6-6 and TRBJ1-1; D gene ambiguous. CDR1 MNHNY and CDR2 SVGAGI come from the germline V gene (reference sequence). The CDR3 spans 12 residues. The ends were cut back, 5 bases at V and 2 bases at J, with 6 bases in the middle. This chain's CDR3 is CASSILNTEAFF. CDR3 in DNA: TGTGCCAGCAGTATTCTAAACACTGAAGCTTTCTTT.

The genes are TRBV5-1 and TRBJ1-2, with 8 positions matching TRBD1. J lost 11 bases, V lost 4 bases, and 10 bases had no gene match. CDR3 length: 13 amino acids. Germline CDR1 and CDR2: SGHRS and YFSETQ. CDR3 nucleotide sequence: TGCGCCAGCAGCATGGGACAGGTCGGACGGTACACCTTC. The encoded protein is CASSMGQVGRYTF.

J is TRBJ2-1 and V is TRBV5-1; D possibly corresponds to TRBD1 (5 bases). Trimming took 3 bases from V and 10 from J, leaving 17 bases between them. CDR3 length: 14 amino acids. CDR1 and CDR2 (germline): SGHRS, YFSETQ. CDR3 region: CASSSQGWNTEQFF. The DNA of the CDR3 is TGCGCCAGCAGCTCCCAGGGTTGGAATACCGAGCAGTTCTTC.

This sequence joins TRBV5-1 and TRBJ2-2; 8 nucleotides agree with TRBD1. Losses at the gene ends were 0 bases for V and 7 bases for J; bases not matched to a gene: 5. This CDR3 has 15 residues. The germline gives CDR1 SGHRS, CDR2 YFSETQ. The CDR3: CASSLGDRGDGELFF. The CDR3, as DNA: TGCGCCAGCAGCTTGGGAGACAGGGGCGACGGGGAGCTGTTTTTT.

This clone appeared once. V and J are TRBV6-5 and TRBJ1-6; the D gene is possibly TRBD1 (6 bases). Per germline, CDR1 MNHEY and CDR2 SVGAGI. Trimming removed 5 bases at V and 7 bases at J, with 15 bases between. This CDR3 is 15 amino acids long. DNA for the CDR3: TGTGCCAGCAGTCCAGGGGCGTTTAGGAATTCACCCCTCCACTTT. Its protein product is CASSPGAFRNSPLHF.

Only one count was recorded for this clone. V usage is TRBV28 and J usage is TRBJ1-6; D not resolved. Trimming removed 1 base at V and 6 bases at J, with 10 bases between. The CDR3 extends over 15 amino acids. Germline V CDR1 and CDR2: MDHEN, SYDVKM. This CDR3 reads CASSLSAGSNSPLHF. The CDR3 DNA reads TGTGCCAGCAGTTTATCGGCAGGTTCTAATTCACCCCTCCACTTT. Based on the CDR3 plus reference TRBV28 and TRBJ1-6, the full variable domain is DVKVTQSSRYLVKRTGEKVFLECVQDMDHENMFWYRQDPGLGLRLIYFSYDVKMKEKGDIPEGYSVSREKKERFSLILESASTNQTSMYLCASSLSAGSNSPLHFGNGTRLTVT.

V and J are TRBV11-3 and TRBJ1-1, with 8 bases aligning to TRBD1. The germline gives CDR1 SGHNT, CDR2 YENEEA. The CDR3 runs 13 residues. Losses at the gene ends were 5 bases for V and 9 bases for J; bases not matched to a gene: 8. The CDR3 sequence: CASSLQGGGKAFF. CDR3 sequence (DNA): TGTGCCAGCAGCCTACAGGGGGGCGGAAAAGCTTTCTTT.

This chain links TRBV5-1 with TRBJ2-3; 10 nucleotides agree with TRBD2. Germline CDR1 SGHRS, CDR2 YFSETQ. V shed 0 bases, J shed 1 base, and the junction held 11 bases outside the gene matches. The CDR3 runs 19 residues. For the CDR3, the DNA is TGCGCCAGCAGCTTGGTGGCGCTAGCGGGAGCCCACGGCACAGATACGCAGTATTTT. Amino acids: CASSLVALAGAHGTDTQYF.

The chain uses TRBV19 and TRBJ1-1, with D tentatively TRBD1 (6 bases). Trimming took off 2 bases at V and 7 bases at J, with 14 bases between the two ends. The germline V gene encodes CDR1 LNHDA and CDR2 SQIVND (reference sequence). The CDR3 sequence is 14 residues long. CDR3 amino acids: CASSILPGHNEAFF. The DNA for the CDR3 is TGTGCCAGTAGTATACTCCCGGGACATAATGAAGCTTTCTTT.

The CDR3 nucleotides read TGTGCCAGCGACAGTCCCACTGAAGCTTTCTTT. It yields the protein CASDSPTEAFF. This sequence joins TRBV28 and TRBJ1-1, with D perhaps matching TRBD1 (5 bases). There are 11 residues in the CDR3. The germline V and J ends were trimmed by 8 bases and 4 bases, with 8 bases remaining between them. Germline CDR1 is MDHEN and CDR2 is SYDVKM. The variable domain in full, completed from reference TRBV28 and TRBJ1-1, reads DVKVTQSSRYLVKRTGEKVFLECVQDMDHENMFWYRQDPGLGLRLIYFSYDVKMKEKGDIPEGYSVSREKKERFSLILESASTNQTSMYLCASDSPTEAFFGQGTRLTVV.

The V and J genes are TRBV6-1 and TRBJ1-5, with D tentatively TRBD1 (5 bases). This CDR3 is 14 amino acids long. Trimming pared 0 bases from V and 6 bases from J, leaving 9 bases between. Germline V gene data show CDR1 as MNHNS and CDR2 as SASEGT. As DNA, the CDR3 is TGTGCCAGCAGTGAAGCGTCGGGGGGTCAGCCCCAGCATTTT. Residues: CASSEASGGQPQHF.

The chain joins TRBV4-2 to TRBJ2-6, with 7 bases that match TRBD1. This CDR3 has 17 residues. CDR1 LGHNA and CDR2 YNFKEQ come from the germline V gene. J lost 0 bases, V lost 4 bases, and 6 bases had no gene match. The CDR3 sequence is CASSPRGTASGANVLTF. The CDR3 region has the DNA TGTGCCAGCAGCCCGCGAGGGACAGCCTCTGGGGCCAACGTCCTGACTTTC.

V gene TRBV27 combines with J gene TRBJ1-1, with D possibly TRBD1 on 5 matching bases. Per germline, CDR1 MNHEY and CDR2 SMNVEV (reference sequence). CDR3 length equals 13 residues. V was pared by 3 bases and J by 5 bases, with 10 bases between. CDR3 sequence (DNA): TGTGCCAGCAGTTTTCAGGGAGGAACTGAAGCTTTCTTT. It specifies CASSFQGGTEAFF.

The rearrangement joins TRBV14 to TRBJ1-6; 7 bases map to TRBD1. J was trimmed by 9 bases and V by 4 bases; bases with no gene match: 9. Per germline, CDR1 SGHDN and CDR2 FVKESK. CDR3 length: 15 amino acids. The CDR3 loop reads CASSPTGQVRSPLHF. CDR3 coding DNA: TGTGCCAGCAGCCCTACTGGACAGGTCCGTTCACCCCTCCACTTT.

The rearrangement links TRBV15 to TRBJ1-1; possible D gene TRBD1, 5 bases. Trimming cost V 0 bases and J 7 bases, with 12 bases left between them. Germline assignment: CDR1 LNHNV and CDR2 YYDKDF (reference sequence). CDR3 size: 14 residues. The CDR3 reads CATSRDYAGIEAFF. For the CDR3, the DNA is TGTGCCACCAGCAGAGATTACGCAGGGATTGAAGCTTTCTTT.

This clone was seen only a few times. The CDR3 coding sequence is TGTGCCAGCAGCCAAAACCCTGTCGGTAGCAATCAGCCCCAGCATTTT. Its translation: CASSQNPVGSNQPQHF. V and J are TRBV3-1 (or the pseudogene TRBV3-2) and TRBJ1-5, with D unresolved. V was cut by 2 bases and J by 0 bases, with 11 bases left in between. The CDR3 runs 16 residues. Germline lookup yields CDR1 LGHDT and CDR2 YNNKEL (reference sequence).

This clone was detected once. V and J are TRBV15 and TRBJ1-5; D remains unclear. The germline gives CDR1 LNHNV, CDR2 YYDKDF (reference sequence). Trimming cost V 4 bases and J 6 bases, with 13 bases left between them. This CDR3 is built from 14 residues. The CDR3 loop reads CATSTPEGSQPQHF. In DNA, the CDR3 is TGTGCCACCAGCACCCCGGAGGGCAGTCAGCCCCAGCATTTT.

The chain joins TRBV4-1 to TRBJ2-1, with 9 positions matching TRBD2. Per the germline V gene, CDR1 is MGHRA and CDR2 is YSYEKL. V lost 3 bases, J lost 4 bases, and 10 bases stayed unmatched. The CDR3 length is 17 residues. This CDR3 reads CASSHPGGSGGYNEQFF. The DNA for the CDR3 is TGCGCCAGCAGCCACCCGGGGGGTAGCGGGGGATACAATGAGCAGTTCTTC.

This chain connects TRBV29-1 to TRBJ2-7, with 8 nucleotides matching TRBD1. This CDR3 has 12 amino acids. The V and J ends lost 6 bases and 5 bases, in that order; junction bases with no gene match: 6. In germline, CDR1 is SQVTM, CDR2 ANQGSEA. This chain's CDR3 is CSVGQGVHEQYF. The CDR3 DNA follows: TGCAGCGTCGGACAGGGAGTCCACGAGCAGTACTTC.

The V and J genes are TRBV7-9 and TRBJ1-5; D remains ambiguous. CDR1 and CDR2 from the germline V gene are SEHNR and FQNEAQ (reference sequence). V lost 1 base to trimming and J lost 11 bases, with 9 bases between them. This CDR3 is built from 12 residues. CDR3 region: CASSLGALAQHF. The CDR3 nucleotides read TGTGCCAGCAGCTTAGGGGCCCTGGCCCAGCATTTT.

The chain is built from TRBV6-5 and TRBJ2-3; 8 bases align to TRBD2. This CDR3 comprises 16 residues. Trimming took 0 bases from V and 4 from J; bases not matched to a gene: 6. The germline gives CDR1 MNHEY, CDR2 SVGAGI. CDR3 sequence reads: CASSYSSSLAADTQYF. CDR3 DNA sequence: TGTGCCAGCAGTTACTCGTCTTCACTAGCGGCAGATACGCAGTATTTT.

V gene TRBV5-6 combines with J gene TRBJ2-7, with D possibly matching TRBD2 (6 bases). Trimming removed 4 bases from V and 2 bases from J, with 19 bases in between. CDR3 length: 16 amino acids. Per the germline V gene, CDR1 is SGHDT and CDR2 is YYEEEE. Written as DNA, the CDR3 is TGTGCCAGCAGCAGACCGGGACTCTCAGCCCCCTACGAGCAGTACTTC. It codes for CASSRPGLSAPYEQYF.

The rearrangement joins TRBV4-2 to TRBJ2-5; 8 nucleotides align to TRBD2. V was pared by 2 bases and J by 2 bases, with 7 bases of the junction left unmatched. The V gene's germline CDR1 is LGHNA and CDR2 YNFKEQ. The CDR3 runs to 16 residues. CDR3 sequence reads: CASSQRPGGGQETQYF. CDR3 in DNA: TGTGCCAGCAGCCAAAGGCCGGGGGGGGGACAAGAGACCCAGTACTTC.

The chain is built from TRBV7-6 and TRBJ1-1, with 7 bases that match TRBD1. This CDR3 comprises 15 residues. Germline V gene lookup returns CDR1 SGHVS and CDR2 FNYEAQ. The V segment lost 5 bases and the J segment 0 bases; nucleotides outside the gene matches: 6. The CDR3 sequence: CASSGAGTVNTEAFF. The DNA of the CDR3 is TGTGCCAGCAGCGGAGCCGGGACAGTGAACACTGAAGCTTTCTTT. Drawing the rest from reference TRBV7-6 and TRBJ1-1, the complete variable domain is GAGVSQSPRYKVTKRGQDVALRCDPISGHVSLYWYRQALGQGPEFLTYFNYEAQQDKSGLPNDRFSAERPEGSISTLTIQRTEQRDSAMYRCASSGAGTVNTEAFFGQGTRLTVV.

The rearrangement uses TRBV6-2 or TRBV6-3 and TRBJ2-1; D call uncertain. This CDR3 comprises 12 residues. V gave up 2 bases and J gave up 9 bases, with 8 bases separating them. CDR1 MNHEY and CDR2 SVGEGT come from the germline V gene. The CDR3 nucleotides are TGTGCCAGCAGTTACAGCGCACGTGAGCAGTTCTTC. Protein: CASSYSAREQFF.

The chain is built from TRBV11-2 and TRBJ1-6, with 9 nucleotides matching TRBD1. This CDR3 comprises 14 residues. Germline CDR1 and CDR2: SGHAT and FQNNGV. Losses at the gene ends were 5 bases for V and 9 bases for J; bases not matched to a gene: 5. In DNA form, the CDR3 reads TGTGCCAGCAGCCTTGACAGGGGGGCTTCACCCCTCCACTTT. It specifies CASSLDRGASPLHF.